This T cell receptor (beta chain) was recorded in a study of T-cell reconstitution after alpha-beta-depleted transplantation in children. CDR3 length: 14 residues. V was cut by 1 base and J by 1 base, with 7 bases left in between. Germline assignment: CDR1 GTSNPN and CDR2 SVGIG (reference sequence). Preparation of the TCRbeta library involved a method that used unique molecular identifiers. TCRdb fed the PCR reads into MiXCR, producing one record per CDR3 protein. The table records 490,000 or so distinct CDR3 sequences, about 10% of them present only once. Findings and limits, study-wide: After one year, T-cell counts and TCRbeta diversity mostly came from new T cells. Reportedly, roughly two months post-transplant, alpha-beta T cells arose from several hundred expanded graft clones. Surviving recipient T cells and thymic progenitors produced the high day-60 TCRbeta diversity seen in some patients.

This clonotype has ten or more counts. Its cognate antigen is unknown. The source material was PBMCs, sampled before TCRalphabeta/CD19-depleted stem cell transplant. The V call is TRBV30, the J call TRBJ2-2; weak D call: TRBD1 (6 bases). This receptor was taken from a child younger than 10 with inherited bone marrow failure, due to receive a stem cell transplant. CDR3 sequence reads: CAWSGTVNTGELFF. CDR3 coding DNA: TGTGCCTGGAGTGGGACAGTGAACACCGGGGAGCTGTTTTTT.